This record covers a single T cell receptor (beta chain). Its antigen is unidentified. This entry is derived from a study of shared clonotypes between healthy human individuals. As for the study in general: Aged between 18 and 49, the donors were a couple of women and a few men. The study used three CD4 naive, three CD4 memory, two CD8 naive and one CD8 memory plate per donor.

Study findings and constraints: Relative to memory subsets, naive subsets generally showed larger estimated richness.

Germline V CDR1 and CDR2: SGHRS, YFSETQ. Deletions cut 4 bases from V and 2 bases from J, with 12 bases between. This CDR3 has 15 residues. In the original workflow: In the immunoSEQ data, sequences were junction-only and lacked quality scores, so filtering differed. Profiling relied on immunoSEQ multiplex PCR, and the TCRdb table lists in-frame clones only, not all of them. The D gene and trimming were derived from the DNA, and the V and J assignments and clone size from that table. The sample holds approximately 650,000 clones, 95% to 96% seen once. CD45RO-negative, CCR7-selected cells formed the naive CD8 fraction, which excluded terminally differentiated effector memory CD45RA+ cells.

The source is a woman aged 25 to 39 in good health. V is TRBV5-1 and J is TRBJ2-2; maybe TRBD2 (6 bases). Sequenced material: naive CD8+ T cells sorted from blood. CDR3 amino acids: CASSPREENTGELFF. CDR3 bases: TGCGCCAGCAGCCCAAGGGAGGAAAACACCGGGGAGCTGTTTTTT.